This TCR beta chain originates from a study of blood T cell repertoires in COVID-19 (dated by TCRdb to 2018 to 2021). Looking at the study overall: Samples from collaborators originated in the United States, Italy and Spain and spanned both the acute and convalescent phases of COVID-19. The material from the prospective study consisted of cDNA or gDNA derived from T cells, B-cell-depleted T cells, or PBMCs. Subjects who had been exposed to COVID-19, were actively infected with it, or had recovered from it provided the deeply sampled blood TCRbeta repertoires that made up the dataset. A freely available public database, intended as a resource for researchers studying the immune response to SARS-CoV-2, is where the repertoires were released. Samples came from the ongoing ImmuneRACE study (first 160 participants) plus 1,254 subjects from 6 global collaborators. The sample metadata nearly always contained a de-identified subject ID, COVID-19 status, age in years and sex. Where available, HLA class I and class II types were obtained from metadata supplied by the sample provider rather than from assay-based typing. Study-wide conclusions, independent of this receptor: Clinical and demographic metadata were provided uncurated, with the amount varying by source and participant.

Regarding this clone: It lacks a known antigen. Per-base quality was not reported, and no clone a single base away is much larger than it.

The immunoSEQ Assay, a bias-controlled multiplex PCR, was used to amplify TCRbeta CDR3 regions from genomic DNA. The paper's processing steps were these. The number of nucleated cells in each sample was estimated by amplification of reference gene primers within the assay. Sequence reads were collapsed and filtered to measure the absolute abundance of every unique TCRbeta CDR3 rearrangement. Productive Simpson clonality was computed per sample as the square root of Simpson's diversity index over productive rearrangements. The table comes from immuneACCESS by way of TCRdb, which keeps in-frame sequences with V and J called. Part of the clones is missing from these tables; in studies checked, under half for an unresolved V gene and the rest for unknown reasons. The V and J calls and clone size come from that table; D and trimming were worked out from the DNA. In this sample the table shows some 300,000 clones, about 91% of which occur a single time. About 9.5% of the sample lies in the top ten.

In the prospective study, participants were roughly 18 to 100 years old, resided in 24 geographic areas of the United States, and were enrolled through a virtual design. In the prospective study, cohorts were assigned on the basis of participant-reported clinical history obtained from a screening survey and a study questionnaire. Recovered participants in ImmuneRACE Cohort 3 were defined by two consecutive negative NP/OP PCR tests, clearance by a healthcare professional, or resolution of symptoms. In the prospective study, mobile phlebotomists collected whole blood, serum and a nasopharyngeal or oropharyngeal swab from each participant. Prospective study participants could optionally give additional blood draws and questionnaires over an approximately 2-month period. Before DNA extraction, blood samples from the prospective study were shipped at room temperature or frozen. CDR1 and CDR2 are read off the germline V gene as SQVTM and ANQGSEA. V lost 4 bases and J lost 8 bases, and the count of bases not matched to a germline gene is 10. From cysteine to phenylalanine, the CDR3 is 13 amino acids long. Only the CDR3 DNA stays, 39 bases, in frame from base 1.

The rearrangement joined TRBV29-1 to TRBJ1-2; 7 middle bases align to TRBD1. The sequenced material came from PBMCs or T cells enriched from blood (not recorded which). The source is a woman in her forties who had recovered from COVID-19. CDR3 loop: CSVGLQGKFGYTF. In nucleotides, the sequence is TGCAGCGTTGGACTACAGGGGAAGTTCGGCTACACCTTC.